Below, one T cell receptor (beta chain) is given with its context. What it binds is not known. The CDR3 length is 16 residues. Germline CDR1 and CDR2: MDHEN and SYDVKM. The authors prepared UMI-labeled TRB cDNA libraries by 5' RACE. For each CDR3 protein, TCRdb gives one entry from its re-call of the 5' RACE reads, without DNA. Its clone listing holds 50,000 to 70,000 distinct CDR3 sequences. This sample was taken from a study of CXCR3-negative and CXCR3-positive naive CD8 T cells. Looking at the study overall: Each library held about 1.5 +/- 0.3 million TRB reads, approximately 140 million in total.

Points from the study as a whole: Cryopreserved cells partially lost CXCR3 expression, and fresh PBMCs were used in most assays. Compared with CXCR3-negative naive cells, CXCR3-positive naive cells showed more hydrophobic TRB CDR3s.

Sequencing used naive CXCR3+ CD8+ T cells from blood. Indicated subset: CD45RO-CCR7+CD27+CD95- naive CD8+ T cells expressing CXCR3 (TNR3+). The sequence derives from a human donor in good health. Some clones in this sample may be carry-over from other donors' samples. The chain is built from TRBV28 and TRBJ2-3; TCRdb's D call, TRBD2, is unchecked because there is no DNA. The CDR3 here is CAKDPEEGFSTDTQYF.